This T cell receptor (beta chain) came from a study of T cells expressing NK-cell markers (dated by TCRdb to the early 2020s). About the investigation overall: Several donors provided sorted CD3+CD56+NKG2C+, CD3+CD56+NKG2C- and CD3+CD56-NKG2C+ T-cell subsets, whose TCR beta-chain repertoires were profiled. Among the eight sequenced donors, seven were HCMV-seropositive and one was HCMV-seronegative. The eight sequenced donors were randomly selected healthy volunteers, three men and five women. Libraries were sequenced as 2 x 150 bp reads on Illumina HiSeq 2000/2500, MiSeq or NextSeq. Results and caveats for the whole study, not just this receptor: Those dominant clonotypes were again the most abundant among CD3+CD56-NKG2C+ cells in a few donors, at about 28.3-60.1%. Whether the expanded NKG2C-expressing T cell clones were specific for HCMV antigens was left unclear. In roughly six donors, the dominant CD3+CD56+NKG2C+ clonotypes ranked among the top 10 CD8+ clonotypes, making up roughly 1.0-7.5% of CD8+ T cells.

To determine HCMV serostatus, a commercial ELISA kit was used to detect HCMV-specific IgG in serum. Ficoll density gradient centrifugation was used to isolate peripheral blood mononuclear cells from blood. A word on this clonotype: Its antigen specificity is not known.

CDR1 is given as KGHDR and CDR2 as SFDVKD, both from the germline V gene. Counted from cysteine to phenylalanine, this CDR3 has 12 amino acids. No DNA accompanies this entry. Sequencing was performed on an Illumina HiSeq 2000. The TCR beta cDNA libraries were made using 5'RACE template switching, a step that added both a universal primer site and unique molecular identifiers. cDNA synthesis was primed from the TCR beta constant segment, followed by two successive PCR amplification steps. In the paper's pipeline: MIGEC handled demultiplexing of the reads and grouping by UMI, while MiTCR was used to assemble and quantify clonotypes. To exclude erroneous sequences, only TCR cDNA sequences supported by at least two reads were retained. The tcR package was used for downstream repertoire analysis, with clonotypes matched between fractions based on CDR3 nucleotide sequence plus V segment. VDJmatch was used to annotate antigen specificity against VDJdb, with one amino acid substitution allowed in CDR3. TCRdb reanalyzed the reads, keeping one entry per CDR3 protein sequence and omitting DNA. The V and J calls were not made by the authors but by TCRdb's processing. The sample table includes some 110,000 distinct CDR3 sequences. 18% of the sample is taken by the ten largest.

The sample consisted of blood T cells: a sorted CD56 or NKG2C T cell subset, CD4+ or CD8+ T cells, or bulk PBMC T cells (not recorded which). This sequence was found in a woman aged 18 to 75 in good health. This chain joins TRBV24-1 to TRBJ2-3. The CDR3 region: CATSDFVDTQYF.